Considering frequency, the clone carrying this TCR beta chain is medium-sized. The target antigen is unknown. Each patient with active arthritis gave synovial fluid along with matched peripheral blood. Donors were around 10 juvenile idiopathic arthritis patients with active disease. FOXP3 TSDR demethylation in synovial Tregs matched blood and healthy-donor Tregs. Clones were sequenced by immunoSEQ multiplex PCR, and TCRdb holds only the in-frame ones, with some missing. The data include a few thousand clones; the top ten clones carry over 9.5%. This sample is drawn from a study of synovial regulatory T cells in juvenile arthritis. Study details: One patient received methotrexate plus infliximab; one lacked treatment information.

In germline, CDR1 is LNHNV, CDR2 YYDKDF (reference sequence). The CDR3 length is 12 residues. The DNA sequence is not available. The study, taken as a whole, reports: Largely private between patients, iaTreg TCR repertoires showed partial overlap with synovial Teff and blood CPL repertoires.

The sequence came from a donor aged 2-30 years with juvenile idiopathic arthritis. The specimen was Treg cells from the synovium. The chain couples TRBV15 to TRBJ1-3. The CDR3 loop is CATSREGNTIYF.